What follows are 15 T cell receptor beta chains derived from one specimen sequenced in a study of blood T cell repertoires in COVID-19. Generated by immunoSEQ multiplex PCR, the TCRdb table keeps only in-frame clones and is missing some. The sample shows 250,000 or so clones, approximately 83% of them seen only once. What was sequenced was peripheral blood. Every receptor here comes from a human donor in a cohort sampled during active COVID-19.

This clone was counted between two and nine times. Here the CDR3 DNA reads TGCGCCAGCAGGCAACAGCCTTCTGGAAACACCATATATTTT. It encodes CASRQQPSGNTIYF. The chain links TRBV5-1 to TRBJ1-3, with no clear D. V was trimmed by 5 bases and J by 1 base, leaving 10 bases between them. Germline values: CDR1 SGHRS, CDR2 YFSETQ. CDR3 length equals 14 residues.

The V call is TRBV5-4, the J call TRBJ2-5, with a possible D match to TRBD2 (5 bases). Trimming stripped 0 bases from V and 0 bases from J, with 9 bases between. CDR3 size: 15 residues. The V gene's germline CDR1 is SGHNT and CDR2 YYREEE (reference sequence). CDR3 DNA: TGTGCCAGCAGCTTGGGAGGGCCGAACCAAGAGACCCAGTACTTC. Protein: CASSLGGPNQETQYF.

This clone was counted a single time. The CDR3 DNA is TGTGCCAGCAGCCAAGGGGCAGGGGGCAATCAGCCCCAGCATTTT. This sequence encodes CASSQGAGGNQPQHF. The chain uses TRBV3-1 (or the pseudogene TRBV3-2) and TRBJ1-5; D might be TRBD1 (6 bases). Germline CDR1 is LGHDT and CDR2 is YNNKEL (reference sequence). V shed 1 base and J shed 2 bases, with 9 bases lying between them. This CDR3 region has 15 residues.

This chain joins TRBV28 and TRBJ2-7; 7 bases fit TRBD2. The V segment lost 3 bases and the J segment 4 bases; nucleotides outside the gene matches: 6. This CDR3 is built from 14 residues. The V gene's germline CDR1 is MDHEN and CDR2 SYDVKM. The CDR3, as DNA: TGTGCCAGCAGTTTCAGGACTAGGGTTTACGAGCAGTACTTC. The encoded protein is CASSFRTRVYEQYF. The full variable domain, in which reference TRBV28 and TRBJ2-7 provide the parts outside the CDR3, is DVKVTQSSRYLVKRTGEKVFLECVQDMDHENMFWYRQDPGLGLRLIYFSYDVKMKEKGDIPEGYSVSREKKERFSLILESASTNQTSMYLCASSFRTRVYEQYFGPGTRLTVT.

The V gene is TRBV19, the J gene TRBJ1-1; D might be TRBD1 (6 bases). V was clipped by 3 bases and J by 4 bases, with 12 bases between them. The germline CDR1 and CDR2 sequences are LNHDA and SQIVND (reference sequence). The CDR3 runs to 14 residues. CDR3 nucleotides: TGTGCCAGTAGTATGTACGGCAGGGGCACTGAAGCTTTCTTT. This sequence encodes CASSMYGRGTEAFF.

This clone was counted between two and nine times. The chain employs TRBV4-1 and TRBJ1-5; D is ambiguous. This CDR3 has 15 amino acids. The germline gives CDR1 MGHRA, CDR2 YSYEKL. Trimming shortened V by 5 bases and J by 5 bases, and 16 bases separated the two germline ends. The CDR3, as DNA: TGCGCCAGCAGCGGGCGCCCTGGAAAAGATCAGCCCCAGCATTTT. Translating gives CASSGRPGKDQPQHF.

This chain joins TRBV2 and TRBJ1-1; TRBD1 matches 7 bases. Germline CDR1 and CDR2: SNHLY and FYNNEI. This CDR3 has 13 residues. V was clipped by 6 bases and J by 0 bases; unmatched bases: 1. The CDR3 DNA reads as TGTGCCAGCAGGACAGGGATGAACACTGAAGCTTTCTTT. Protein product: CASRTGMNTEAFF.

This sequence joins TRBV27 and TRBJ1-2, with 7 bases fitting TRBD1. V lost 2 bases to trimming and J lost 2 bases; unmatched junction nucleotides: 2. The germline CDR1 and CDR2 sequences are MNHEY and SMNVEV (reference sequence). The CDR3 runs 14 residues. CDR3 residues: CASSLKGANYGYTF. CDR3 DNA: TGTGCCAGCAGTTTAAAGGGGGCAAACTATGGCTACACCTTC.

V is TRBV5-6 and J is TRBJ2-7; a weak D match, TRBD1 (5 bases). CDR3 length equals 13 residues. Between the trimmed V and J ends, which lost 0 bases and 3 bases, there was a span of 7 bases. From germline, CDR1 is SGHDT and CDR2 YYEEEE. The CDR3 sequence is CASSLDRIYEQYF. The DNA for the CDR3 is TGTGCCAGCAGCTTGGACAGGATCTACGAGCAGTACTTC.

CDR3 nucleotides: TGTGCCAGTCTACAAGGGGGAACAGATACGCAGTATTTT. The encoded protein is CASLQGGTDTQYF. The chain carries TRBV28 and TRBJ2-3; perhaps TRBD1 as D (6 bases). The V gene lost 9 bases and the J gene lost 3 bases, with 13 bases spanning the gap. CDR3 size: 13 residues. The germline gives CDR1 MDHEN, CDR2 SYDVKM.

Remarks on this clone: Other DNA sequences in this sample translate to the same CDR3. The rearrangement uses TRBV11-2 and TRBJ1-1; possible D gene TRBD1, 5 bases. Trimming left V 0 bases short and J 5 bases short, with 13 bases between. Germline values: CDR1 SGHAT, CDR2 FQNNGV. The CDR3 runs to 15 residues. The CDR3 loop reads CASSLEGQGGTEAFF. In DNA, the CDR3 is TGTGCCAGCAGCTTAGAGGGGCAGGGTGGGACTGAAGCTTTCTTT. Combining the CDR3 with reference TRBV11-2 and TRBJ1-1 gives the whole variable domain EAGVAQSPRYKIIEKRQSVAFWCNPISGHATLYWYQQILGQGPKLLIQFQNNGVVDDSQLPKDRFSAERLKGVDSTLKIQPAKLEDSAVYLCASSLEGQGGTEAFFGQGTRLTVV.

The chain links TRBV6-5 to TRBJ2-2; no clear D gene. Trimming cost V 2 bases and J 0 bases, with 7 bases left between them. This CDR3 has 15 residues. The germline CDR1 and CDR2 sequences are MNHEY and SVGAGI. The CDR3 nucleotides read TGTGCCAGCAGTTACGAACTACCGAACACCGGGGAGCTGTTTTTT. Its protein product is CASSYELPNTGELFF.

V and J are TRBV24-1 and TRBJ1-3; D unresolved. Germline lookup yields CDR1 KGHDR and CDR2 SFDVKD. The CDR3 is made up of 15 amino acids. V was cut by 4 bases and J by 0 bases, with 9 bases left in between. The CDR3 loop reads CATSDEGNSGNTIYF. The CDR3, as DNA: TGTGCCACCAGTGACGAGGGAAACTCTGGAAACACCATATATTTT.

The chain carries TRBV25-1 and TRBJ2-5, with D possibly being TRBD2 (8 bases). Trimming shortened V by 3 bases and J by 5 bases, and 13 bases separated the two germline ends. The germline V gene has CDR1 MGHDK and CDR2 SYGVNS. The CDR3 contains 14 residues. Here the CDR3 reads CASSDSGGGETQYF. CDR3 DNA: TGTGCCAGCAGTGATTCGGGAGGGGGCGAGACCCAGTACTTC.

DNA of the CDR3: TGTGCCAGCAGCTTGGTTCGTGAAATAGAAGCGGGAAACATTCAGTACTTC. It yields the protein CASSLVREIEAGNIQYF. The rearrangement uses TRBV5-6 and TRBJ2-4; possibly TRBD2 for D (6 bases). V was shortened by 0 bases and J by 6 bases, with 19 bases between the two germline ends. Germline assignment: CDR1 SGHDT and CDR2 YYEEEE. The CDR3 runs to 17 residues.